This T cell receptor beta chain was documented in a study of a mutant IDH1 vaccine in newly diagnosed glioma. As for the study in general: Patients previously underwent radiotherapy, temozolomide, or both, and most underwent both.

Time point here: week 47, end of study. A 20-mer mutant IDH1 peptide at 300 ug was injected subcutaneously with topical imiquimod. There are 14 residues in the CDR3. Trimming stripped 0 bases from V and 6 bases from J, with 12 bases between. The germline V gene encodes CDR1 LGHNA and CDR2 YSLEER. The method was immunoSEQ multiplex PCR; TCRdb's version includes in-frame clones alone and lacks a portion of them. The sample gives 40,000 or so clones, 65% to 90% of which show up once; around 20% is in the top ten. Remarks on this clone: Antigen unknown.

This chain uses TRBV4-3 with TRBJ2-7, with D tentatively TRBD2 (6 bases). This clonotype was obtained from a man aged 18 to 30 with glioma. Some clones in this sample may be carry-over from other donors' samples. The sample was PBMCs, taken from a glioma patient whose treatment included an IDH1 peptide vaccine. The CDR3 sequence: CASSQDWGVREQYF. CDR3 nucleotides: TGCGCCAGCAGCCAAGATTGGGGGGTACGCGAGCAGTACTTC.